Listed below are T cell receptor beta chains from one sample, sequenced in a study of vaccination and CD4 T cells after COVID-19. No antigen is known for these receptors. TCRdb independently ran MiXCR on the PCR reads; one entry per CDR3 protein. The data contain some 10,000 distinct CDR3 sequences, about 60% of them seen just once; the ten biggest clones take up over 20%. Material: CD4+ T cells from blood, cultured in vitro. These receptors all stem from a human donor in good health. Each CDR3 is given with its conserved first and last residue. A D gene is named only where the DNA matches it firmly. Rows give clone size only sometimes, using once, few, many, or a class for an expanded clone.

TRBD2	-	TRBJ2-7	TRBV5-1	CASSSAGGTYEQYF	TGCGCCAGCAGCTCGGCGGGAGGGACCTACGAGCAGTACTTC
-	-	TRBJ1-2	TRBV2	CASSDGWGGPMSYTF	TGTGCCAGCAGTGATGGTTGGGGGGGCCCTATGAGCTACACCTTC
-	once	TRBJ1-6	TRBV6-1	CASTRRVRQTSSNNSPLHF	TGTGCCAGCACCCGAAGAGTCCGACAGACTAGCTCCAATAATTCACCCCTCCACTTT
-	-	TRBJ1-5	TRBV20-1	CSANRDSRLDQPQHF	TGCAGTGCGAACCGGGACTCCCGACTAGATCAGCCCCAGCATTTT
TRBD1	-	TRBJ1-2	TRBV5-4	CASRKTGGDSNYGYTF	TGTGCCAGCAGGAAGACAGGGGGCGACTCTAACTATGGCTACACCTTT
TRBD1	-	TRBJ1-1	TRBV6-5	CASSYSQGAVRVAFF	TGTGCCAGCAGTTACTCACAGGGGGCCGTTCGCGTAGCTTTCTTT
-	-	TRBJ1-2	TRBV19	CASSMTGQGYYGYTF	TGTGCCAGTAGTATGACCGGGCAGGGGTACTATGGCTACACCTTC
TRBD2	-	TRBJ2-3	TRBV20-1	CSAGPGLAGGPQVDTQYF	TGCAGTGCTGGCCCGGGACTAGCGGGAGGGCCCCAAGTAGATACGCAGTATTTT
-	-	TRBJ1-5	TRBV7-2	CASSSLSRGQPQHF	TGTGCCAGCAGCTCCTTATCCCGGGGCCAGCCCCAGCATTTT
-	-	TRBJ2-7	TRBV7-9	CASSLQGEQYF	TGTGCCAGCAGCTTACAGGGCGAGCAGTACTTC
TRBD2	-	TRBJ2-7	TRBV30	CAWSADWGGIAYEQYF	TGTGCCTGGAGCGCTGACTGGGGAGGGATCGCCTACGAGCAGTACTTC
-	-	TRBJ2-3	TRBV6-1	CASSEIQVSADTQYF	TGTGCCAGCAGTGAAATACAGGTTTCCGCAGATACGCAGTATTTT
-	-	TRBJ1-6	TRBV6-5	CASSYSTVRSSYNSPLHF	TGTGCCAGCAGTTACTCGACGGTTAGGAGCTCCTATAATTCACCCCTCCACTTT
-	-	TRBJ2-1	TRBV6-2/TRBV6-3	CATLEAAVYNEQFF	TGTGCCACCTTGGAGGCAGCGGTTTACAATGAGCAGTTCTTC
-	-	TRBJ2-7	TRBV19	CASSRDSEHEQYF	TGTGCCAGTAGTAGGGATAGTGAACACGAGCAGTACTTC
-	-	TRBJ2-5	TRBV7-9	CASSPSREQETQYF	TGTGCCAGCAGTCCTTCACGGGAACAAGAGACCCAGTACTTC
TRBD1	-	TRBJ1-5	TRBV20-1	CSATARTGGNQPQHF	TGCAGTGCTACGGCCCGGACAGGGGGCAATCAGCCCCAGCATTTT
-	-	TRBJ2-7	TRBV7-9	CASSLDSDSYEQYF	TGTGCCAGCAGCTTAGACTCGGACTCCTACGAGCAGTACTTC
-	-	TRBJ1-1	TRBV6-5	CASSYTGQMRAFF	TGTGCCAGCAGTTACACCGGACAGATGAGGGCTTTCTTT
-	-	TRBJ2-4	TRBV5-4	CASSLIGNGDIQYF	TGTGCCAGCAGCTTGATAGGGAATGGGGACATTCAGTACTTC
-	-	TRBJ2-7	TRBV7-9	CASKGSLSYEQYF	TGTGCCAGCAAAGGCAGTCTTTCCTACGAGCAGTACTTC
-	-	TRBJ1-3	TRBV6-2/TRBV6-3	CASSPGPGSYDPGNTIYF	TGTGCCAGCAGCCCCGGCCCGGGATCGTACGATCCAGGAAACACCATATATTTT
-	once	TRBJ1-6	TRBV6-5	CASSYEGGSPLHF	TGTGCCAGCAGTTACGAGGGCGGCTCACCCCTCCACTTT
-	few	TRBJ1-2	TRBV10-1	CASSPNEGGYTF	TGCGCCAGCAGTCCAAATGAGGGTGGCTACACCTTC
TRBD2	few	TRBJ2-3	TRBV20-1	CSAMTRDYERTDTQYF	TGCAGTGCTATGACCCGGGACTATGAACGCACAGATACGCAGTATTTT
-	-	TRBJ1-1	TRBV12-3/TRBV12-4	CASSFGGRNTEAFF	TGTGCCAGCAGTTTTGGGGGGAGGAACACTGAAGCTTTCTTT
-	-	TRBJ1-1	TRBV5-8	CASSLKDTREAFF	TGTGCCAGCAGCTTAAAGGACACCCGAGAAGCTTTCTTT
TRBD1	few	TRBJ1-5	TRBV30	CAWDPGQVSNQPQHF	TGTGCCTGGGACCCGGGACAGGTTAGCAATCAGCCCCAGCATTTT
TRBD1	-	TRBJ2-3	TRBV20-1	CSATGTGVTDTQYF	TGCAGTGCCACCGGGACAGGGGTCACAGATACGCAGTATTTT
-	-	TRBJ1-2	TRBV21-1	CASSKGGGLSSYTF	TGTGCCAGCAGCAAAGGGGGGGGCTTGTCTAGCTACACCTTC
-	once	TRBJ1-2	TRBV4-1	CASSQETGYGYTF	TGCGCCAGCAGCCAGGAGACAGGATATGGCTACACCTTC
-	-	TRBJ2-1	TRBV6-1	CASTLMAGSPYNEQFF	TGTGCCAGCACCCTGATGGCGGGGTCTCCTTACAATGAGCAGTTCTTC
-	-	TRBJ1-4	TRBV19	CASTKTGTNEKLFF	TGTGCCAGTACCAAAACGGGAACTAATGAAAAACTGTTTTTT
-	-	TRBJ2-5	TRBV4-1	CASSHPQRGFQETQYF	TGCGCCAGCAGCCACCCACAGAGGGGGTTCCAAGAGACCCAGTACTTC
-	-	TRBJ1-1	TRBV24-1	CATSDGAGRGHTEAFF	TGTGCCACCAGTGATGGGGCCGGCAGGGGACACACTGAAGCTTTCTTT
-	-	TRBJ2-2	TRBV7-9	CASSLGATGTGELFF	TGTGCCAGCAGCTTAGGGGCGACGGGGACCGGGGAGCTGTTTTTT
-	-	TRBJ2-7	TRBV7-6	CASSLAGQSYEQYF	TGTGCCAGCAGCTTAGCCGGACAGAGCTACGAGCAGTACTTC